These T cell receptor beta chains were read from a single sample in a study of CD8+ T cells in alopecia areata. Libraries were prepared by immunoSEQ multiplex PCR; TCRdb keeps only in-frame clonotypes and omits some of them. The sample has roughly 210,000 clones; around 43% are singletons. The specimen was CD4+ T cells sorted from blood, collected at approximately week 36, from a patient treated with tofacitinib. The receptors originated from a human donor with alopecia areata. CDR3s include the opening cysteine and the closing phenylalanine or tryptophan. The size entry is marked missing in some rows and otherwise reads once, few, many or a size class.

j_call v_call clone_size cdr3_aa
TRBJ2-3 TRBV7-9 - CASSLFGAGVLDTQYF
TRBJ2-5 TRBV7-2 - CASSPRGSAQYF
TRBJ1-2 TRBV11-2 - CASSLGNGNYGYTF
TRBJ2-3 TRBV29-1 - CSVDFSSTDTQYF
TRBJ1-2 TRBV5-1 - CASSPGGQTNTYGYTF
TRBJ2-3 TRBV30 few CAWSANSRTDTQYF
TRBJ2-7 TRBV5-6 - CASSLVAPRGTWYF
TRBJ1-1 TRBV29-1 - CTAGDRGTEAFF
TRBJ2-7 TRBV7-2 - CASSFAGGLNEQYF
TRBJ2-6 TRBV7-9 few CASRSEIGSGANVLTF
TRBJ2-2 TRBV15 - CATSRDPTGELFF
TRBJ1-2 TRBV27 few CASSSQLVGRGGYTF
TRBJ2-1 TRBV4-1 - CASSRQIGQGAYNEQFF
TRBJ2-1 TRBV29-1 few CSVWTSGSSYNEQFF
TRBJ2-4 TRBV2 few CASMGQEGDIQYF
TRBJ2-7 TRBV30 few CAWSVGELESYEQYF
TRBJ2-3 TRBV14 - CASSQEGFRDTQYF
TRBJ1-1 TRBV30 few CAWSTRTDTEAFF
TRBJ2-5 TRBV7-3 medium-sized CASSLTGRQETQYF
TRBJ1-4 TRBV6-5 - CASSGDIWSEKLFF
TRBJ2-1 TRBV5-4 - CASSLVRSNEQFF
TRBJ2-3 TRBV29-1 few CSGREAGLNTDTQYF
TRBJ2-4 TRBV19 few CASRRIGEENIQYF
TRBJ2-5 TRBV25-1 - CASSELGTSQETQYF
TRBJ2-7 TRBV5-4 few CASSSTSPGLAGGSYEQYF
TRBJ2-1 TRBV29-1 few CSARGGSSYNEQFF
TRBJ2-1 TRBV7-9 - CASSSRGGRVYNEQFF
TRBJ1-2 TRBV7-9 once CASSSSGRNYGYTF
TRBJ1-5 TRBV9 - CASSGPGQGYQPQHF
- TRBV29-1 - CSVVRGSNEQYF
TRBJ2-3 TRBV13 few CASSPRPQGTDTQYF
TRBJ1-1 TRBV2 many CASTSGLMNTEAFF
TRBJ2-1 TRBV2 few CASSGNRRGATENNEQFF
TRBJ1-4 TRBV30 once CAWSSGRLNEKLFF
TRBJ2-2 TRBV2 - CASTALGGAGELFF
TRBJ1-5 TRBV10-3 - CAISESGTNQPQHF
TRBJ2-7 TRBV29-1 - CSVRDRGAGSYEQYF
TRBJ2-3 TRBV29-1 few CSVGRTGGRKTDTQYF
TRBJ2-2 TRBV9 few CASAIRGGFTGELFF
TRBJ1-2 TRBV27 many CASTQSPRANYGYTF
TRBJ2-7 TRBV5-4 - CASSFGTSATGMYEQYF
TRBJ2-6 TRBV5-1 - CASSWMGQAYSGANVLTF
TRBJ2-5 TRBV6-6 - CASKPLDRVSQETQYF
TRBJ2-7 TRBV30 - CAADEGGYEQYF
TRBJ1-1 TRBV11-2 - CASSVRDGGMNTEAFF
TRBJ2-7 TRBV25-1 - CASRPGPGRGLAGDEQYF
TRBJ2-7 TRBV5-1 - CASSYLVGQVGEQYF
TRBJ1-2 TRBV30 - CAWSARGTGYSYGYTF
TRBJ2-5 TRBV30 - CAWSVPSGGLQETQYF
TRBJ2-7 TRBV7-9 - CASSLRGGTSSYEQYF
TRBJ2-2 TRBV5-1 few CASSPGTSGLSGELFF